The clone carrying this T cell receptor beta chain was detected only once. Its antigen is still unknown. 13 Jbeta primers and 60 Vbeta primers were used for the PCR. Profiled with immunoSEQ multiplex PCR; TCRdb holds only in-frame clones, not every one. Of approximately 150,000 clones listed, less than 90% are singletons. There are 15 residues in the CDR3. V lost 4 bases, J lost 0 bases, and 11 bases lay in between. Germline assignment: CDR1 SGHKS and CDR2 YYEKEE (reference sequence). The data were taken from a study of cytomegalovirus exposure and HLA in healthy donors. Findings of the study overall: Most CMV-associated TCR beta chains were later found to appear HLA-restricted. Later on, a genetic analysis was performed. It linked a missense variant in DCLRE1C with V- and J-gene trimming of TCR beta. The dataset shows that most TCR sequences were rare, while some public TCRs occurred in many donors.

There were likely unrecorded immune exposures, though donors were nominally healthy when sampled. The chain combines TRBV5-5 with TRBJ2-1; a weak D match, TRBD1 (6 bases). This sequence originates from a man aged 45-65 years in good health and CMV-seropositive. Sequenced material: PBMCs. The CDR3 nucleotides read TGTGCCAGCAGCGTAGACAGGAGCTCCTACAATGAGCAGTTCTTC. Its translation is CASSVDRSSYNEQFF.